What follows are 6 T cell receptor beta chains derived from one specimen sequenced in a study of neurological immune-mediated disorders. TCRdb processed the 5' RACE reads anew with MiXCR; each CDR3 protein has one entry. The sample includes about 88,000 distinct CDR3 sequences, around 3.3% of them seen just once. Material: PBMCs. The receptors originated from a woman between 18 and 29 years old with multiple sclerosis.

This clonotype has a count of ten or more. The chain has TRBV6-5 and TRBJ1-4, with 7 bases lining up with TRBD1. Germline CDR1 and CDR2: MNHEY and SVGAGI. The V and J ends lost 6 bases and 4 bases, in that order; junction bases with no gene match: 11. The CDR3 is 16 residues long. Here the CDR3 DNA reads TGTGCCAGCAGCCGACTCAGACAGGGCAATAATGAAAAACTGTTTTTT. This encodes CASSRLRQGNNEKLFF.

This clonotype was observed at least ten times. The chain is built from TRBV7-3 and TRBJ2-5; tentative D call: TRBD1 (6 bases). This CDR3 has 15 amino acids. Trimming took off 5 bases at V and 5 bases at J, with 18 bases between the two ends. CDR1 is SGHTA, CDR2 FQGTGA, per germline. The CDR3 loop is CASSESGTWGETQYF. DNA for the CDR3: TGTGCCAGCAGCGAATCGGGGACATGGGGGGAGACCCAGTACTTC. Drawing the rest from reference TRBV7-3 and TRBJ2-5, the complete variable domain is GAGVSQTPSNKVTEKGKYVELRCDPISGHTALYWYRQSLGQGPEFLIYFQGTGAADDSGLPNDRFFAVRPEGSVSTLKIQRTERGDSAVYLCASSESGTWGETQYFGPGTRLLVL.

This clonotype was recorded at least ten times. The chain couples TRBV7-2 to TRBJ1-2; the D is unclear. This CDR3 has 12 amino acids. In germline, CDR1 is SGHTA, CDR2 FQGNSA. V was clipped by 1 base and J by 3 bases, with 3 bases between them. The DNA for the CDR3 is TGTGCCAGCAGCTTAGACCACTATGGCTACACCTTC. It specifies CASSLDHYGYTF. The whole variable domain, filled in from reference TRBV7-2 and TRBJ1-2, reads GAGVSQSPSNKVTEKGKDVELRCDPISGHTALYWYRQSLGQGLEFLIYFQGNSAPDKSGLPSDRFSAERTGGSVSTLTIQRTQQEDSAVYLCASSLDHYGYTFGSGTRLTVV.

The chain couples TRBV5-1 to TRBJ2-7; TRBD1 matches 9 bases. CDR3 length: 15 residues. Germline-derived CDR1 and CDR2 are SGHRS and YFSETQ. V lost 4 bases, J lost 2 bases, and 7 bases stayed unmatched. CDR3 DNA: TGCGCCAGCAGCCCCGGACAGGGGTCCACCTACGAGCAGTACTTC. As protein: CASSPGQGSTYEQYF.

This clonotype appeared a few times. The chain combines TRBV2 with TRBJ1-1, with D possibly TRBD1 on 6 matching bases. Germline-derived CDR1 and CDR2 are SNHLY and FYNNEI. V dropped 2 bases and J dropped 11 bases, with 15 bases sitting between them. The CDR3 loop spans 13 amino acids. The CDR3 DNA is TGTGCCAGCAGTGAACCGAGGGGGATAAGGGCTTTCTTT. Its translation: CASSEPRGIRAFF.

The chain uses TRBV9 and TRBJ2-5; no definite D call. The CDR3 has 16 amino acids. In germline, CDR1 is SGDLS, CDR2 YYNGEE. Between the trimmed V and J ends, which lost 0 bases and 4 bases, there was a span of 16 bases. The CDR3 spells CASSVGTMSHRETQYF. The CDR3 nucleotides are TGTGCCAGCAGCGTAGGGACCATGAGCCACCGAGAGACCCAGTACTTC.